These 18 T cell receptor beta chains share one sample of origin, sequenced in a study of blood T cell repertoires in COVID-19. This table comes from immunoSEQ multiplex PCR, and its TCRdb copy is limited to in-frame clones, with some not included. This table has about 150,000 clones, 83% appearing once. The sequencing input was peripheral blood. The receptors stem from a woman of 80 years or more with acute or convalescent COVID-19.

This clone was found once. The J gene is TRBJ2-1, the V gene TRBV6-1, with D possibly TRBD1 on 7 matching bases. V shed 2 bases and J shed 4 bases, with 12 bases lying between them. The CDR3 contains 15 residues. The germline V gene encodes CDR1 MNHNS and CDR2 SASEGT. Here the CDR3 DNA reads TGTGCCAGCAGTGAAATCAGGGGGGATTACAATGAGCAGTTCTTC. This gives the protein CASSEIRGDYNEQFF.

The V and J genes are TRBV5-4 and TRBJ2-5; the match to TRBD1 covers 8 bases. Germline lookup yields CDR1 SGHNT and CDR2 YYREEE (reference sequence). CDR3 size: 14 residues. V lost 4 bases and J lost 2; bases outside the gene matches: 4. CDR3 loop: CASSRDRLQETQYF. CDR3 DNA sequence: TGTGCCAGCAGCCGGGACAGGTTGCAAGAGACCCAGTACTTC. Variable domain in full (rest from reference TRBV5-4 and TRBJ2-5): ETGVTQSPTHLIKTRGQQVTLRCSSQSGHNTVSWYQQALGQGPQFIFQYYREEENGRGNFPPRFSGLQFPNYSSELNVNALELDDSALYLCASSRDRLQETQYFGPGTRLLVL.

A remark on this clone: A junction end diverges from the germline sequence, so it may reflect a read error. This specimen includes other DNA sequences encoding the same CDR3. The rearrangement uses TRBV18 and TRBJ1-1; no clear D. This CDR3 is built from 16 residues. Germline values: CDR1 KGHSH, CDR2 LQKENI. This CDR3 reads CASSPQRGRAGLEAFF. As DNA, the CDR3 is TGTGCTAGCTCACCCCAGAGAGGTCGCGCGGGCCTTGAAGCTTTCTTT.

There are a few counts of this clone. Other DNA sequences in this sample translate to the same CDR3. The chain links TRBV30 to TRBJ1-2, with a possible D match to TRBD1 (6 bases). Germline V gene lookup returns CDR1 GTSNPN and CDR2 SVGIG (reference sequence). The CDR3 consists of 13 residues. V was trimmed by 0 bases and J by 7 bases, leaving 12 bases between them. CDR3 residues: CAWSVGGAGGYTF. In DNA, the CDR3 is TGTGCCTGGAGTGTGGGGGGGGCTGGTGGCTACACCTTC.

J is TRBJ1-1 and V is TRBV12-5; D call uncertain. CDR1 and CDR2 from the germline V gene are LGHNT and FRNRAP. Trimming stripped 6 bases from V and 2 bases from J, with 16 bases between. The CDR3 loop spans 15 amino acids. CDR3 sequence reads: CASGPPRGINTEAFF. As DNA, the CDR3 is TGTGCTAGTGGCCCCCCTCGCGGGATCAACACTGAAGCTTTCTTT.

V usage is TRBV29-1 and J usage is TRBJ2-7; D call uncertain. Germline V gene lookup returns CDR1 SQVTM and CDR2 ANQGSEA. Trimming pared 4 bases from V and 2 bases from J, leaving 15 bases between. CDR3 length: 14 residues. The CDR3 loop is CSVVSRRNPYEQYF. In DNA form, the CDR3 reads TGCAGCGTTGTAAGCCGCAGGAACCCCTACGAGCAGTACTTC.

This chain uses TRBV6-1 with TRBJ1-6; a possible D gene is TRBD1 (6 bases). The CDR3 contains 12 residues. The germline V gene encodes CDR1 MNHNS and CDR2 SASEGT. V was shortened by 3 bases and J by 15 bases, with 12 bases between the two germline ends. The CDR3 DNA is TGTGCCAGCAGTGAGGGGGGGCGGTACCTCCACTTT. This translates into CASSEGGRYLHF.

The rearrangement links TRBV6-2 or TRBV6-3 to TRBJ2-2; D unresolved. Germline V gene lookup returns CDR1 MNHEY and CDR2 SVGEGT. The CDR3 is 15 amino acids. V dropped 5 bases and J dropped 0 bases, with 10 bases sitting between them. CDR3 in amino acids: CASSTSFPNTGELFF. As DNA, the CDR3 is TGTGCCAGCAGTACGAGTTTTCCGAACACCGGGGAGCTGTTTTTT.

The genes are TRBV5-8 and TRBJ2-2; maybe TRBD2 (5 bases). There are 13 residues in the CDR3. The V and J ends lost 7 bases and 1 base respectively, with 8 bases between them. Germline CDR1 reads SGHTS; CDR2 reads YDEGEE. In DNA form, the CDR3 reads TGTGCCAGCGACTACAAGAACACCGGGGAGCTGTTTTTT. Its protein is CASDYKNTGELFF. Based on the CDR3 plus reference TRBV5-8 and TRBJ2-2, the full variable domain is EAGVTQSPTHLIKTRGQQATLRCSPISGHTSVYWYQQALGLGLQFLLWYDEGEERNRGNFPPRFSGRQFPNYSSELNVNALELEDSALYLCASDYKNTGELFFGEGSRLTVL.

The chain is built from TRBV3-1 (or the pseudogene TRBV3-2) and TRBJ1-4; D possibly corresponds to TRBD1 (6 bases). The CDR3 contains 18 residues. V was trimmed by 1 base and J by 0 bases, leaving 15 bases between them. CDR1 is LGHDT, CDR2 YNNKEL, per germline (reference sequence). The CDR3 is CASSQGAAGDTTNEKLFF. The DNA for the CDR3 is TGTGCCAGCAGCCAAGGAGCCGCGGGGGACACAACTAATGAAAAACTGTTTTTT.

This chain joins TRBV6-5 and TRBJ1-4, with D possibly matching TRBD1 (6 bases). V lost 8 bases and J 7 bases, leaving 17 bases between the germline ends. The CDR3 runs 14 residues. Germline V lookup: CDR1 MNHEY, CDR2 SVGAGI. The CDR3, as DNA: TGTGCCAGCGCCTCGGGGGGGCAAGGTGAAAAACTGTTTTTT. Protein sequence: CASASGGQGEKLFF.

The CDR3 spells CASSRDRGYTGELFF. The CDR3 bases are TGTGCCAGTTCGCGGGACAGGGGGTACACCGGGGAGCTGTTTTTT. The chain couples TRBV25-1 to TRBJ2-2; TRBD1 matches at 11 bases. This CDR3 spans 15 amino acids. From germline, CDR1 is MGHDK and CDR2 SYGVNS. With V trimmed by 9 bases and J by 3 bases, 6 bases remained unmatched.

The chain carries TRBV19 and TRBJ2-5; D unresolved. In germline, CDR1 is LNHDA, CDR2 SQIVND (reference sequence). The CDR3 contains 14 residues. The V and J ends lost 3 bases and 0 bases respectively, with 8 bases between them. The CDR3 nucleotides are TGTGCCAGTAGTATTTTGGCAGACCAAGAGACCCAGTACTTC. Translated: CASSILADQETQYF.

The chain has TRBV2 and TRBJ2-3; no definite D call. The germline CDR1 and CDR2 sequences are SNHLY and FYNNEI. This CDR3 comprises 14 residues. Trimming stripped 3 bases from V and 1 base from J, with 8 bases between. CDR3 in amino acids: CASSESSGTDTQYF. Here the CDR3 DNA reads TGTGCCAGCAGTGAGTCTAGTGGCACAGATACGCAGTATTTT.

Points on this clone: One end of the junction varies from germline; a read error may be responsible. The chain links TRBV19 to TRBJ1-1, with D unclear. Per the germline V gene, CDR1 is LNHDA and CDR2 is SQIVND (reference sequence). The CDR3 extends over 14 amino acids. The chain's CDR3 is CASSTWTRRAEAFF. The DNA of the CDR3 is TGTGCCAGCAGTACCTGGACTAGGCGCGCTGAAGCTTTCTTT.

The CDR3 here is CASSSGGAVYNEQFF. For the CDR3, the DNA is TGTGCCAGCAGTTCGGGTGGGGCGGTCTACAATGAGCAGTTCTTC. V and J are TRBV5-4 and TRBJ2-1; possible D gene TRBD1, 5 bases. This CDR3 has 15 residues. CDR1 and CDR2 (germline): SGHNT, YYREEE (reference sequence). The V and J ends lost 5 bases and 3 bases respectively, with 15 bases between them.

CDR3 loop: CASSFGSAGVETQYF. CDR3 nucleotide sequence: TGTGCCAGCAGCTTTGGGTCGGCAGGGGTAGAGACCCAGTACTTC. V gene TRBV5-4 combines with J gene TRBJ2-5, with TRBD1 as a possible D gene (6 bases). The germline V and J ends were trimmed by 2 bases and 4 bases, with 15 bases remaining between them. Per germline, CDR1 SGHNT and CDR2 YYREEE (reference sequence). The CDR3 has 15 residues.

The rearrangement links TRBV19 to TRBJ2-1; D might be TRBD2 (7 bases). This CDR3 has 14 residues. V dropped 10 bases and J dropped 6 bases, with 19 bases sitting between them. Germline loops: CDR1 LNHDA, CDR2 SQIVND (reference sequence). This CDR3 reads CATAGGGEGNEQFF. The CDR3 nucleotides are TGTGCCACCGCTGGAGGGGGGGAGGGCAATGAGCAGTTCTTC. The full variable domain, in which reference TRBV19 and TRBJ2-1 provide the parts outside the CDR3, is DGGITQSPKYLFRKEGQNVTLSCEQNLNHDAMYWYRQDPGQGLRLIYYSQIVNDFQKGDIAEGYSVSREKKESFPLTVTSAQKNPTAFYLCATAGGGEGNEQFFGPGTRLTVL.